This T cell receptor (beta chain) was sequenced in a study of cytomegalovirus exposure and HLA in healthy donors. Overall study context: An analysis done earlier identified more than 100 million unique TCR beta sequences from 200 million or so T cells. Samples from HLA-typed donors yielded about 80 million unique TCRs in an early data release.

The CDR3 extends over 16 amino acids. Germline V lookup: CDR1 LNHNV, CDR2 YYDKDF (reference sequence). For this clone: The antigen is undetermined.

PCR amplification relied on 60 Vbeta primers (plus 13 Jbeta primers). Using immunoSEQ multiplex PCR, the repertoire was profiled, and TCRdb retains in-frame clones only, with some absent. Its listing shows some 150,000 clones. Study-level results: With high specificity and sensitivity, the classifier reportedly diagnosed cytomegalovirus status. TRBV6-2, TRBV6-3 and other indistinguishable V segments were excluded.

This chain connects TRBV15 to TRBJ2-5; 9 nucleotides agree with TRBD1. The assigned J gene may be wrong: the sequence end matches TRBJ2-7 better. Sample: PBMCs. The sequence came from a man aged 35 to 55 in good health and CMV-seronegative. CDR3 DNA sequence: TGTGCCACCAGCAGTCCCGGGACAGGGACCTCTTACGAGCAGTACTTC. It yields the protein CATSSPGTGTSYEQYF.